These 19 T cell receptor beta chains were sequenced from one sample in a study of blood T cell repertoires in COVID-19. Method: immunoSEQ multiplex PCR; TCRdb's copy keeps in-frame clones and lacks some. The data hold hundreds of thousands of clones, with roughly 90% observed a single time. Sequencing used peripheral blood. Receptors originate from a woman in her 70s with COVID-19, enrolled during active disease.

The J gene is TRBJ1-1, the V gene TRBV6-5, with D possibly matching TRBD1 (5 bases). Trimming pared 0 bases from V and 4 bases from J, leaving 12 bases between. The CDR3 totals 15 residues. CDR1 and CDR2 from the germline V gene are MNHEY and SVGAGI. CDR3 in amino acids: CASSYSSGGSTEAFF. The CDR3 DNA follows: TGTGCCAGCAGTTACTCAAGCGGGGGGAGCACTGAAGCTTTCTTT.

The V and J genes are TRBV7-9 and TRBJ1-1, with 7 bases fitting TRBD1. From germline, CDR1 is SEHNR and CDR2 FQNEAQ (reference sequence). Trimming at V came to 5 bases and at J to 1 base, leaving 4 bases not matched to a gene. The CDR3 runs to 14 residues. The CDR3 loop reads CASSPGQTNTEAFF. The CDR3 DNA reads TGTGCCAGCAGCCCGGGACAGACGAACACTGAAGCTTTCTTT.

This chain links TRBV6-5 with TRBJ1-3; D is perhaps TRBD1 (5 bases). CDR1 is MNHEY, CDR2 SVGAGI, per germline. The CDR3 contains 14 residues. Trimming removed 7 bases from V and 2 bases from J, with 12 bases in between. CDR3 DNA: TGTGCCAGCACCACCCCAGGGACTGGAAACACCATATATTTT. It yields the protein CASTTPGTGNTIYF.

Here the CDR3 DNA reads TGTGCCAGCAGCTTGAACACAGCATCGGAGCAGTACTTC. It yields the protein CASSLNTASEQYF. The chain employs TRBV5-4 and TRBJ2-7; no reliable D call. With 1 base removed from V and 7 bases from J, the gap between germline ends came to 12 bases. CDR1 is SGHNT, CDR2 YYREEE, per germline (reference sequence). This CDR3 comprises 13 residues. The full variable domain, in which reference TRBV5-4 and TRBJ2-7 provide the parts outside the CDR3, is ETGVTQSPTHLIKTRGQQVTLRCSSQSGHNTVSWYQQALGQGPQFIFQYYREEENGRGNFPPRFSGLQFPNYSSELNVNALELDDSALYLCASSLNTASEQYFGPGTRLTVT.

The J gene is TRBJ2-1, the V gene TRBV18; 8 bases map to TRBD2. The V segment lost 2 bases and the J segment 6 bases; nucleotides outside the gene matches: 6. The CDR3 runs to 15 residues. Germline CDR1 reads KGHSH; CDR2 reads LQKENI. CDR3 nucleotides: TGTGCCAGCTCACCAAACCTAGCGGGCCCCAATGAGCAGTTCTTC. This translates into CASSPNLAGPNEQFF.

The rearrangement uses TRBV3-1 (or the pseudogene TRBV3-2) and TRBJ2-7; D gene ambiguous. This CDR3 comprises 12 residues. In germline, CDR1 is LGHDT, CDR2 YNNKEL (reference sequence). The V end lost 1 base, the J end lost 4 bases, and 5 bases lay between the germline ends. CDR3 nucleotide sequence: TGTGCCAGCAGCCAAGTGCAGTACGAGCAGTACTTC. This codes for CASSQVQYEQYF.

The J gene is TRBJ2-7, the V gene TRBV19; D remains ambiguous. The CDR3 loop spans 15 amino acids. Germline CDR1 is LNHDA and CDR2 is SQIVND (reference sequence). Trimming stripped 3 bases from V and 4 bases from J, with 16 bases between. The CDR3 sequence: CASSMEQTGPYEQYF. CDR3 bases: TGTGCCAGTAGTATGGAGCAAACGGGTCCTTACGAGCAGTACTTC.

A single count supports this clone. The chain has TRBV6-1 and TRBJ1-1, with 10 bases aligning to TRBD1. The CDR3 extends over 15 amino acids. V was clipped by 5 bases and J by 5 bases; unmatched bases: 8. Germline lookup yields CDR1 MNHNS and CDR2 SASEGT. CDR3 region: CASSRTGTGETEAFF. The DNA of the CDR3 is TGTGCCAGCAGTCGTACCGGGACAGGGGAGACTGAAGCTTTCTTT.

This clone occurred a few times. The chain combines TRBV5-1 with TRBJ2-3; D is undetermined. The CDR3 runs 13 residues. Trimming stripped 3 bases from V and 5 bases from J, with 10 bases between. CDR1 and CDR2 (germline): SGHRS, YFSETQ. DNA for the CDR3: TGCGCCAGCAGCTCACCTCCTAGAGATACGCAGTATTTT. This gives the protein CASSSPPRDTQYF.

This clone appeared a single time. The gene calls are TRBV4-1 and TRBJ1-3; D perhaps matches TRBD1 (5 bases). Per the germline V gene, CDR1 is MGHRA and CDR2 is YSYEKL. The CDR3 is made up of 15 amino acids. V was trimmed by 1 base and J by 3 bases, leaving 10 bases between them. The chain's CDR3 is CASSQGGLGGNTIYF. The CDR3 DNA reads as TGCGCCAGCAGCCAAGGGGGACTAGGTGGAAACACCATATATTTT.

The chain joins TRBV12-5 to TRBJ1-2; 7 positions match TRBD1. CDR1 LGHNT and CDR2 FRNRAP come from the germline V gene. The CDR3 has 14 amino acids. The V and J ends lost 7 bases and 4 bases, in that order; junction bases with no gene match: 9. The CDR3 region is CASAPLRDSYGYTF. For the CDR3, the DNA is TGTGCTAGTGCCCCCCTAAGGGACAGCTATGGCTACACCTTC.

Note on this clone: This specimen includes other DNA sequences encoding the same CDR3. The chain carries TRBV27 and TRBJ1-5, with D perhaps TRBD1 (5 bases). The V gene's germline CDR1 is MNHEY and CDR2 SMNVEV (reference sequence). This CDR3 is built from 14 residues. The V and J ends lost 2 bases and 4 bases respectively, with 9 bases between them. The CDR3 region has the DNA TGTGCCAGCAGTTTAGGGGGGGGAAATCAGCCCCAGCATTTT. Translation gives CASSLGGGNQPQHF.

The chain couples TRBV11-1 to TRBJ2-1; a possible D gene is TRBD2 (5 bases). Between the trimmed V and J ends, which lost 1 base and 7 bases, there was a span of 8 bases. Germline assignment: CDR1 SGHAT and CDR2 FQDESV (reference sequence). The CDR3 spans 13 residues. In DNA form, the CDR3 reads TGTGCCAGCAGCTTAGTCGGGGTAAATGAGCAGTTCTTC. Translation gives CASSLVGVNEQFF.

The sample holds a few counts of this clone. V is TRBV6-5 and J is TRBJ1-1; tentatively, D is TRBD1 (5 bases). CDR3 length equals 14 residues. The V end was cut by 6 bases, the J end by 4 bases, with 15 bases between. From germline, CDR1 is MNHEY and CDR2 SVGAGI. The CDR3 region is CASSLRGEGTEAFF. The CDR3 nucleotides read TGTGCCAGCAGCCTTCGAGGGGAGGGCACTGAAGCTTTCTTT.

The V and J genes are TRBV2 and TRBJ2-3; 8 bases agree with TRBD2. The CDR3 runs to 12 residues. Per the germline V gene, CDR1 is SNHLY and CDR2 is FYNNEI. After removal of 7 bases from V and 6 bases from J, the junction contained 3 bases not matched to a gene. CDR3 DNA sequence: TGTGCCAGCATTACTAGCGGTGATACGCAGTATTTT. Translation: CASITSGDTQYF.

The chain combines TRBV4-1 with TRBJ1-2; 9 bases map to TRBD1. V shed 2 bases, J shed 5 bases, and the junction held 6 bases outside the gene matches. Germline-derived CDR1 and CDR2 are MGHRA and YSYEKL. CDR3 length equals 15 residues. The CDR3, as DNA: TGCGCCAGCAGCCAACCGGGACAGGGAAGATATGGCTACACCTTC. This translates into CASSQPGQGRYGYTF.

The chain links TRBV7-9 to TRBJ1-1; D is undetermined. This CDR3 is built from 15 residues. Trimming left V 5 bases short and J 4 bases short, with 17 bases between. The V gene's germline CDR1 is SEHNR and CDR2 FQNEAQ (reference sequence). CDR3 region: CASSLSTTGGTEAFF. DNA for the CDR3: TGTGCCAGCAGCCTATCCACCACTGGTGGCACTGAAGCTTTCTTT.

The CDR3, as DNA: TGTGCCAGTACCTTGGACAGGAGAACTGAAGCTTTCTTT. Encoded protein: CASTLDRRTEAFF. The V and J genes are TRBV19 and TRBJ1-1, with 7 bases lining up with TRBD1. Germline V gives CDR1 LNHDA, CDR2 SQIVND (reference sequence). The CDR3 totals 13 residues. V lost 7 bases to trimming and J lost 5 bases; unmatched junction nucleotides: 7.

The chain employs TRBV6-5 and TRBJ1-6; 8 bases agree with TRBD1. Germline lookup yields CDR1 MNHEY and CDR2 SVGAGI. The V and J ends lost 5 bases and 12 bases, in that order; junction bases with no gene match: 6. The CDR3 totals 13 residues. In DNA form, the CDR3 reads TGTGCCAGCAGTCAACAGGGGGTTGGACCCCTCCACTTT. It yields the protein CASSQQGVGPLHF.